The clone carrying this TCR beta chain was detected ten times or more. TCRdb called the 5' RACE reads again in MiXCR, with one record for every CDR3 protein. The sample lists some 130,000 distinct CDR3 sequences; 6% to 8.5% were seen once. This specimen comes from a study of CD8 T cells in ankylosing spondylitis. This receptor was taken from a female donor with ankylosing spondylitis or in good health (not recorded which). Sample: blood, either unsorted or a sorted T cell fraction (not recorded which).

Written as DNA, the CDR3 is TGTGCCAGCAGTCTTGCGGACACTGAAGCTTTCTTT. Encoded protein: CASSLADTEAFF. The genes are TRBV28 and TRBJ1-1; D uncertain. Deletions cut 5 bases from V and 3 bases from J, with 7 bases between. The CDR3 runs 12 residues. The V gene's germline CDR1 is MDHEN and CDR2 SYDVKM.